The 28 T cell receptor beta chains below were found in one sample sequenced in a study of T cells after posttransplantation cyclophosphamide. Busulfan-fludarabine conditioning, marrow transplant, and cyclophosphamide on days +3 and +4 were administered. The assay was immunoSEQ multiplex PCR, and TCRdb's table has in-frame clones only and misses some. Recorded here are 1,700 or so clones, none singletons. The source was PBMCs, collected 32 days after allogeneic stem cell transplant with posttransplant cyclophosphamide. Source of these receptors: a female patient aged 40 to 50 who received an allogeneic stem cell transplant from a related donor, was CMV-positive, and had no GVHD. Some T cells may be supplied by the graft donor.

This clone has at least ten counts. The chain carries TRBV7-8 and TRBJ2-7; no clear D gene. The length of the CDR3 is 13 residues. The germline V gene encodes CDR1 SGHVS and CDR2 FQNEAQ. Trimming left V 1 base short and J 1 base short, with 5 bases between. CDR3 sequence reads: CASSLGKSYEQYF. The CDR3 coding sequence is TGTGCCAGCAGCTTAGGTAAATCCTACGAGCAGTACTTC.

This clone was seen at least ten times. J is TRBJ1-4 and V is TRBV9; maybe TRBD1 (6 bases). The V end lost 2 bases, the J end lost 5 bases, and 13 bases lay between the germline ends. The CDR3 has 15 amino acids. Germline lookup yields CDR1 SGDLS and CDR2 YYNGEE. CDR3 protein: CASSVSGTRNEKLFF. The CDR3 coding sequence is TGTGCCAGCAGCGTGTCGGGGACAAGGAATGAAAAACTGTTTTTT.

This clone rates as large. The CDR3 sequence is CASSGEQGGTEAFF. DNA of the CDR3: TGTGCCAGCAGCGGTGAACAGGGGGGCACTGAAGCTTTCTTT. The rearrangement joins TRBV13 to TRBJ1-1, with TRBD1 matching over 8 bases. The length of the CDR3 is 14 residues. Germline-derived CDR1 and CDR2 are PRHDT and FYEKMQ (reference sequence). The ends lost 5 bases at V and 4 bases at J; junction bases unmatched: 6.

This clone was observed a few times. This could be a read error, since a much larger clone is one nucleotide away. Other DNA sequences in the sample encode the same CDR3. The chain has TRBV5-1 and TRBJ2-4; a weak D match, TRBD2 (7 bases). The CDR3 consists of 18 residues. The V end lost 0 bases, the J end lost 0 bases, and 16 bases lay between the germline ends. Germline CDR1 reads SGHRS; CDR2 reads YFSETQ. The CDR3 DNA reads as TGCGCCAGCAGCTTGGCGGGGGGCAGGAAGCTAGCCAAAAACATTCAGTACTTC. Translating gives CASSLAGGRKLAKNIQYF.

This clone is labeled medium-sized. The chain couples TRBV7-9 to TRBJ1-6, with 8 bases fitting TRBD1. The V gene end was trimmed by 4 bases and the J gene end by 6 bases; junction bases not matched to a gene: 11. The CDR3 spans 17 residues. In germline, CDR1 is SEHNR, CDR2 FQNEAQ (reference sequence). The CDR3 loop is CASSSQQQGAVNSPLHF. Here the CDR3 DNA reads TGTGCCAGCAGCTCCCAACAGCAGGGGGCGGTTAATTCACCCCTCCACTTT.

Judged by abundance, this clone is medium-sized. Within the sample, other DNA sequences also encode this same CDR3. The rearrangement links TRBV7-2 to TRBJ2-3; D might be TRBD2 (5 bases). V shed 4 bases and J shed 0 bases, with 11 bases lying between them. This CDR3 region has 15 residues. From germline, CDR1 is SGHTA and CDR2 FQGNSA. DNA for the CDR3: TGTGCCAGCAGCTCCCGCAGGACTAGCACAGATACGCAGTATTTT. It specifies CASSSRRTSTDTQYF.

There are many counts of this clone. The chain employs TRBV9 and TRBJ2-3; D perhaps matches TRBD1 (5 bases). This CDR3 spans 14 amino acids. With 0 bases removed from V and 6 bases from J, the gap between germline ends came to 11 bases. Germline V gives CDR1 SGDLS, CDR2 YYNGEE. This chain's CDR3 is CASSVAEGADTQYF. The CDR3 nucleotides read TGTGCCAGCAGCGTAGCAGAAGGGGCCGATACGCAGTATTTT.

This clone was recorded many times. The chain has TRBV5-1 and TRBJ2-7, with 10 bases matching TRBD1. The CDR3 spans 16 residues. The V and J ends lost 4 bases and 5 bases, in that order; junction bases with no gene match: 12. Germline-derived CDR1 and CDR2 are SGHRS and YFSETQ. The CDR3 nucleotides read TGCGCCAGCAGCAACCGGGACAGGGGAAAGAAGCACGAGCAGTACTTC. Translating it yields CASSNRDRGKKHEQYF. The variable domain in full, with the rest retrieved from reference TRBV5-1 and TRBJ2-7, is KAGVTQTPRYLIKTRGQQVTLSCSPISGHRSVSWYQQTPGQGLQFLFEYFSETQRNKGNFPGRFSGRQFSNSRSEMNVSTLELGDSALYLCASSNRDRGKKHEQYFGPGTRLTVT.

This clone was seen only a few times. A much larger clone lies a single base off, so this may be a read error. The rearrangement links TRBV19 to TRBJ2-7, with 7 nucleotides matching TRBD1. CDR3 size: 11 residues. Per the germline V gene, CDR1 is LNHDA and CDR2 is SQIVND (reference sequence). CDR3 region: CAREGSGTADF. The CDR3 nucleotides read TGTGCCAGAGAAGGATCCGGGACAGCAGACTTC. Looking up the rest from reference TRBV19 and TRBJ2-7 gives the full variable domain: DGGITQSPKYLFRKEGQNVTLSCEQNLNHDAMYWYRQDPGQGLRLIYYSQIVNDFQKGDIAEGYSVSREKKESFPLTVTSAQKNPTAFYLCAREGSGTADFGPGTRLTVT.

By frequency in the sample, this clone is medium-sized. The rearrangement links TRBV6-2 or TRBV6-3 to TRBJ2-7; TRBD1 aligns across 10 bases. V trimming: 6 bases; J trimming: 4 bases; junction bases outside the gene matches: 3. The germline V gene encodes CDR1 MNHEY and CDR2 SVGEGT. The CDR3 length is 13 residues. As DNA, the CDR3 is TGTGCCAGCAGGGGGACAGGGGAATACGAGCAGTACTTC. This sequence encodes CASRGTGEYEQYF.

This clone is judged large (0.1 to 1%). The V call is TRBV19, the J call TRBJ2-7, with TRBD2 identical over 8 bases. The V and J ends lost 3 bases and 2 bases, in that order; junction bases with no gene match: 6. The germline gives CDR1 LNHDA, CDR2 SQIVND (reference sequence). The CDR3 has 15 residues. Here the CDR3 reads CASSITSGETYEQYF. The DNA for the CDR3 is TGTGCCAGTAGTATCACTAGCGGCGAGACCTACGAGCAGTACTTC.

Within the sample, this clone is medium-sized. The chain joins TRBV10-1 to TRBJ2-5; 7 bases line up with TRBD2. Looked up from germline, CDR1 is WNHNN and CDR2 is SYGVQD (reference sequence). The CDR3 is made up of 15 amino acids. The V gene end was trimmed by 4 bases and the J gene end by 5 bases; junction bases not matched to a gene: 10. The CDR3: CASSAGGLISETQYF. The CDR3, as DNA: TGCGCCAGCAGTGCGGGGGGACTAATATCGGAGACCCAGTACTTC.

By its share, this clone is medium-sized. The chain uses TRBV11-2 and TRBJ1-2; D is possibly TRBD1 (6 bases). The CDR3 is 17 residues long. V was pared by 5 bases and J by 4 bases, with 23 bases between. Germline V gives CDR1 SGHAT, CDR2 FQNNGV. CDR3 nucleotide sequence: TGTGCCAGCAGCCACTTCACAGGGCGGAGCTTTCCCTATGGCTACACCTTC. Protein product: CASSHFTGRSFPYGYTF.

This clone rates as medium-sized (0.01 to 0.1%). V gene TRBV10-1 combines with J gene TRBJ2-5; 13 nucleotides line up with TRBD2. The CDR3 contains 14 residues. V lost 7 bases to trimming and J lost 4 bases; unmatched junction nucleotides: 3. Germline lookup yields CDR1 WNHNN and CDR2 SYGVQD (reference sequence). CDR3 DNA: TGCGCCAGCACCGGGACTAGCGGGACAGAGACCCAGTACTTC. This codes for CASTGTSGTETQYF.

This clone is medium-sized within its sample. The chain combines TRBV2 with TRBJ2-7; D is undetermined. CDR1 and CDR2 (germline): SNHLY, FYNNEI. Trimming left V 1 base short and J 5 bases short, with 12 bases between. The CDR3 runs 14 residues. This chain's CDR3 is CASSEGITRDEQYF. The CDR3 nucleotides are TGTGCCAGCAGTGAAGGGATAACAAGGGACGAGCAGTACTTC. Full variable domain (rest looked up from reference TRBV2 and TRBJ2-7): EPEVTQTPSHQVTQMGQEVILRCVPISNHLYFYWYRQILGQKVEFLVSFYNNEISEKSEIFDDQFSVERPDGSNFTLKIRSTKLEDSAMYFCASSEGITRDEQYFGPGTRLTVT.

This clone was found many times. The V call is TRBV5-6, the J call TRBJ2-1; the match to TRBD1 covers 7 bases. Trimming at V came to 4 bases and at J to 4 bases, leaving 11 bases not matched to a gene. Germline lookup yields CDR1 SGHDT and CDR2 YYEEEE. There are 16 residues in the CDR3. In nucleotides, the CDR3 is TGTGCCAGCAGCCGGCCGGACAGGCCCAGATACAATGAGCAGTTCTTC. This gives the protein CASSRPDRPRYNEQFF.

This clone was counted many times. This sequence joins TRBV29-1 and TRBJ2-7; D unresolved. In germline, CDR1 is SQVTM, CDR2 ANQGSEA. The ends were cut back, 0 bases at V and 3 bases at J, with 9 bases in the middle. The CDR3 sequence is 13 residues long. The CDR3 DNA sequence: TGCAGCGTTGAAGACCCCGCGGACTACGAGCAGTACTTC. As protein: CSVEDPADYEQYF.

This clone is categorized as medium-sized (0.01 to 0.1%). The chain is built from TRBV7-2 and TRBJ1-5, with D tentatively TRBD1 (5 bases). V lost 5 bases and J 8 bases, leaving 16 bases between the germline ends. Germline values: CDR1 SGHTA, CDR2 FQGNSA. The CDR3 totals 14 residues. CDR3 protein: CASSPGQGTEPQHF. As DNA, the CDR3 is TGTGCCAGCAGCCCCGGGCAGGGCACAGAGCCCCAGCATTTT.

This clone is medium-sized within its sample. The CDR3: CASRQARGAETNEQFF. CDR3 nucleotides: TGTGCCAGCAGACAAGCCCGGGGGGCGGAAACCAATGAGCAGTTCTTC. The chain links TRBV7-9 to TRBJ2-1; weak D call: TRBD2 (7 bases). This CDR3 is built from 16 residues. V was cut by 6 bases and J by 6 bases, with 21 bases left in between. Germline values: CDR1 SEHNR, CDR2 FQNEAQ (reference sequence).

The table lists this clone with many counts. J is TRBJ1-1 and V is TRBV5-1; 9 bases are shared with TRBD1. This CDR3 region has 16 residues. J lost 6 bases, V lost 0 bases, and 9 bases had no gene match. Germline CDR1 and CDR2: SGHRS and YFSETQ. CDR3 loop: CASSLETGGPSPEAFF. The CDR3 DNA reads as TGCGCCAGCAGCTTGGAGACAGGGGGGCCATCGCCTGAAGCTTTCTTT. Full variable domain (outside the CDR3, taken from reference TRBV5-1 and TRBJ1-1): KAGVTQTPRYLIKTRGQQVTLSCSPISGHRSVSWYQQTPGQGLQFLFEYFSETQRNKGNFPGRFSGRQFSNSRSEMNVSTLELGDSALYLCASSLETGGPSPEAFFGQGTRLTVV.

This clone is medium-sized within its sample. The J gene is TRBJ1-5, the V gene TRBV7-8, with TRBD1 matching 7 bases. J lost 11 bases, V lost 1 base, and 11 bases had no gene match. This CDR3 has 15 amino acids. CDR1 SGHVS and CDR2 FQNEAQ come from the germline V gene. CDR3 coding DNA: TGTGCCAGCAGCTTAGACTCACAGGGGCCCAGATCCCAGCATTTT. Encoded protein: CASSLDSQGPRSQHF.

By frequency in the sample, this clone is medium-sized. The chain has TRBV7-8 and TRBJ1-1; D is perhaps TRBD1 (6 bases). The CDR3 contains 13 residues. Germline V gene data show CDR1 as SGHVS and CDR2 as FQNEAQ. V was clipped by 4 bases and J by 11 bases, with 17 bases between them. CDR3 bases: TGTGCCAGCAGCTCCCGCTCAACAGGGTGGGCTTTCTTT. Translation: CASSSRSTGWAFF.

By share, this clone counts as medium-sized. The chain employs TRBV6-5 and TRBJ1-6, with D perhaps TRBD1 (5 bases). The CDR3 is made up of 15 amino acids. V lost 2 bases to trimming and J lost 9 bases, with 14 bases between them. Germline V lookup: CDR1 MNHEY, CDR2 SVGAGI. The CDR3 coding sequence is TGTGCCAGCAGTTACGCGGACATTTTCAGTTCACCCCTCCACTTT. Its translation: CASSYADIFSSPLHF.

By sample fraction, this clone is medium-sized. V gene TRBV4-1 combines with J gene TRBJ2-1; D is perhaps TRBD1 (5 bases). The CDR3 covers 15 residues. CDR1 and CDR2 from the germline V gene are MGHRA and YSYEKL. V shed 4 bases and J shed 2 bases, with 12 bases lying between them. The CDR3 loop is CASSPDTTAYNEQFF. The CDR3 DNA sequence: TGCGCCAGCAGCCCGGACACGACAGCCTACAATGAGCAGTTCTTC.

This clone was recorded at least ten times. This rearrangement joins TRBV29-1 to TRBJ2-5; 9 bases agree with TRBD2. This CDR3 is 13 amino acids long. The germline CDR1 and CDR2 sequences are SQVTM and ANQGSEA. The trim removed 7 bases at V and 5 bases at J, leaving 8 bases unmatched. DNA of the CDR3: TGCAGCGGCTGGGAAGGACTAGCGGAGACCCAGTACTTC. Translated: CSGWEGLAETQYF.

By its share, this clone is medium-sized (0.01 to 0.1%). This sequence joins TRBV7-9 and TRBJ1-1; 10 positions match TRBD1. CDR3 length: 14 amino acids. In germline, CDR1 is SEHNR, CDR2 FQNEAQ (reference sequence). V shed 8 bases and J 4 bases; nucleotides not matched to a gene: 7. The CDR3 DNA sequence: TGTGCCAGCGGATACCGGGACAGGGGCACTGAAGCTTTCTTT. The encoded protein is CASGYRDRGTEAFF.

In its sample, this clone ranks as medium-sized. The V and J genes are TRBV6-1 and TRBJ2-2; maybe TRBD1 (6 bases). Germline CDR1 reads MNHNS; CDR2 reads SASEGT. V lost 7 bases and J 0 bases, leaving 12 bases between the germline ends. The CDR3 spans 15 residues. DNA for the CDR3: TGTGCCAGCAAAGATCAGGGGTCGAACACCGGGGAGCTGTTTTTT. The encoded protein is CASKDQGSNTGELFF.

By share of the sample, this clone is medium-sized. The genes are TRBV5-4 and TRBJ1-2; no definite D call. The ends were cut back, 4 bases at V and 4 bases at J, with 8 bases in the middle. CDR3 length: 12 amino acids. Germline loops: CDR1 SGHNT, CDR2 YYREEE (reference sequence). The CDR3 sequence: CASSPAGYGYTF. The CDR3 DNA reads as TGTGCCAGCAGCCCAGCGGGCTATGGCTACACCTTC. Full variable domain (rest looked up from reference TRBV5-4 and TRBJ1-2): ETGVTQSPTHLIKTRGQQVTLRCSSQSGHNTVSWYQQALGQGPQFIFQYYREEENGRGNFPPRFSGLQFPNYSSELNVNALELDDSALYLCASSPAGYGYTFGSGTRLTVV.